The T cell receptor beta chain under discussion was sequenced for a study of T cell repertoires in cytomegalovirus infection. The germline gives CDR1 SGHNT, CDR2 YYREEE (reference sequence). Germline trimming cut 5 bases from V and 8 bases from J; bases unmatched to any gene: 10. The CDR3 extends over 15 amino acids. TCRdb recomputed calls from the reads with MiXCR, one row per CDR3 protein. Of hundreds of thousands of distinct CDR3 sequences detected, around 11% appear once; the ten largest clones hold 10%. This clonotype was picked up many times. This chain uses TRBV5-4 with TRBJ2-1; 10 nucleotides agree with TRBD2. Material for sequencing was PBMCs. The receptor's source is a human donor in good health (CMV status not recorded). Some clones in this sample may be carry-over from other donors' samples. The CDR3 sequence: CASRLAGGQRDEQFF. The CDR3 DNA reads as TGTGCCAGCAGATTAGCGGGGGGCCAACGGGATGAGCAGTTCTTC.